Listed here are 24 T cell receptor beta chains from one sample, sequenced in a study of OX40 agonist ivuxolimab in advanced cancers. Using immunoSEQ multiplex PCR, the repertoire was profiled, and TCRdb retains in-frame clones only, with some absent. The sample has 65,000 to 85,000 clones, roughly 80% seen once. The source was CD4+ or CD8+ T cells sorted from blood, collected in a trial of the OX40 agonist ivuxolimab. These receptors originate from an adult with an advanced solid tumor such as melanoma, head and neck, liver or kidney cancer.

The rearrangement joins TRBV7-2 to TRBJ2-7; 14 nucleotides match TRBD2. Per germline, CDR1 SGHTA and CDR2 FQGNSA. The junction had 0 bases not matched to a gene; V was cut back by 3 bases and J by 5 bases. The CDR3 runs 14 residues. The CDR3 spells CASSLTSGRDEQYF. In nucleotides, the CDR3 is TGTGCCAGCAGCTTGACTAGCGGGAGGGACGAGCAGTACTTC.

J is TRBJ2-7 and V is TRBV7-8, with TRBD1 identical over 7 bases. Trimming cost V 5 bases and J 3 bases; bases outside gene matches: 4. This CDR3 contains 13 residues. Germline V gives CDR1 SGHVS, CDR2 FQNEAQ. This chain's CDR3 is CASSADRIYEQYF. CDR3 bases: TGTGCCAGCAGCGCGGACAGGATCTACGAGCAGTACTTC.

CDR3 nucleotides: TGTGCCAGCAGCTCTGCCATCGGTCCCGGAGTTGCCTACGAGCAGTACTTC. Residues: CASSSAIGPGVAYEQYF. The rearrangement links TRBV7-2 to TRBJ2-7; no clear D gene. The germline V gene encodes CDR1 SGHTA and CDR2 FQGNSA. The V and J ends lost 4 bases and 2 bases respectively, with 21 bases between them. The CDR3 runs to 17 residues.

V is TRBV7-9 and J is TRBJ2-3, with 13 bases fitting TRBD2. Unmatched junction bases numbered 9, after V lost 4 bases and J lost 5 bases. CDR3 size: 17 residues. Germline CDR1 is SEHNR and CDR2 is FQNEAQ (reference sequence). The CDR3 bases are TGTGCCAGCAGCTGGCCACTAGCGGGGGGGGCACTAGATACGCAGTATTTT. As protein: CASSWPLAGGALDTQYF.

The V and J genes are TRBV4-2 and TRBJ2-3; D is ambiguous. CDR1 and CDR2 from the germline V gene are LGHNA and YNFKEQ. V was shortened by 0 bases and J by 5 bases, with 15 bases between the two germline ends. The CDR3 is made up of 16 amino acids. The CDR3 spells CASSQEEVRRLDTQYF. The CDR3 DNA reads TGTGCCAGCAGCCAAGAGGAAGTTAGGCGGCTAGATACGCAGTATTTT.

The chain recombines TRBV7-3 with TRBJ2-6, with 9 bases fitting TRBD1. The germline V gene has CDR1 SGHTA and CDR2 FQGTGA. The V segment lost 4 bases and the J segment 2 bases; nucleotides outside the gene matches: 6. The CDR3 totals 17 residues. CDR3 amino acids: CASSSTGQGAGANVLTF. CDR3 nucleotide sequence: TGTGCCAGCAGCTCCACGGGACAGGGTGCTGGGGCCAACGTCCTGACTTTC.

This sequence joins TRBV7-3 and TRBJ2-7, with D perhaps being TRBD1 or TRBD2 (5 bases each). Germline CDR1 SGHTA, CDR2 FQGTGA. The CDR3 runs 18 residues. V was clipped by 3 bases and J by 1 base, with 22 bases between them. This CDR3 is CASSFRPPSTGRSYEQYF. DNA for the CDR3: TGTGCCAGCAGCTTTAGGCCCCCCTCCACGGGGCGTTCCTACGAGCAGTACTTC.

This clone was counted a single time. This chain uses TRBV4-3 with TRBJ1-4; a possible D gene is TRBD1 (5 bases). The CDR3 extends over 14 amino acids. Trimming removed 3 bases at V and 6 bases at J, with 11 bases between. Germline assignment: CDR1 LGHNA and CDR2 YSLEER. CDR3 in amino acids: CASSQTGTDEKLFF. DNA of the CDR3: TGCGCCAGCAGCCAGACCGGGACGGATGAAAAACTGTTTTTT.

V usage is TRBV9 and J usage is TRBJ1-3; 9 nucleotides match TRBD1. The ends lost 3 bases at V and 11 bases at J; junction bases unmatched: 9. CDR3 length: 14 amino acids. Germline-derived CDR1 and CDR2 are SGDLS and YYNGEE. In DNA, the CDR3 is TGTGCCAGCAGCGCTGTGGGACAGGGAGACGCCATATATTTT. This codes for CASSAVGQGDAIYF.

The chain has TRBV6-5 and TRBJ2-7; 7 positions match TRBD1. The CDR3 is made up of 16 amino acids. J lost 0 bases, V lost 2 bases, and 7 bases had no gene match. The germline CDR1 and CDR2 sequences are MNHEY and SVGAGI. The CDR3 loop is CASSYRTGRSSYEQYF. The CDR3 DNA is TGTGCCAGCAGTTACCGGACAGGTCGGAGCTCCTACGAGCAGTACTTC.

This chain uses TRBV25-1 with TRBJ2-1; perhaps TRBD1 as D (6 bases). This CDR3 is 14 amino acids long. The V end was cut by 2 bases, the J end by 9 bases, with 14 bases between. Germline V lookup: CDR1 MGHDK, CDR2 SYGVNS. CDR3 protein: CASSERIGGFEQFF. The CDR3 bases are TGTGCCAGCAGTGAAAGAATAGGGGGATTTGAGCAGTTCTTC.

The V gene is TRBV7-2, the J gene TRBJ2-5; 7 nucleotides align to TRBD1. Germline values: CDR1 SGHTA, CDR2 FQGNSA. CDR3 length: 13 residues. Trimming took 6 bases from V and 1 from J; bases not matched to a gene: 2. Here the CDR3 DNA reads TGTGCCAGCAGTGGACAGGTCCAAGAGACCCAGTACTTC. Protein: CASSGQVQETQYF. The complete variable domain, with remaining parts taken from reference TRBV7-2 and TRBJ2-5, reads GAGVSQSPSNKVTEKGKDVELRCDPISGHTALYWYRQSLGQGLEFLIYFQGNSAPDKSGLPSDRFSAERTGGSVSTLTIQRTQQEDSAVYLCASSGQVQETQYFGPGTRLLVL.

The chain recombines TRBV11-3 with TRBJ2-7; the D gene is possibly TRBD1 (6 bases). The V and J ends lost 1 base and 5 bases respectively, with 18 bases between them. Germline V gene sequence: CDR1 SGHNT, CDR2 YENEEA. This CDR3 region has 16 residues. CDR3 sequence reads: CASSLGARGLTHEQYF. DNA for the CDR3: TGTGCCAGCAGCTTAGGAGCCAGGGGCCTAACCCACGAGCAGTACTTC.

The genes are TRBV12-5 and TRBJ1-1; perhaps TRBD1 as D (6 bases). This CDR3 spans 16 amino acids. With 0 bases removed from V and 0 bases from J, the gap between germline ends came to 11 bases. Germline CDR1 is LGHNT and CDR2 is FRNRAP. CDR3 DNA sequence: TGTGCTAGTGGTTTGGTACTAGGACAGCTGAACACTGAAGCTTTCTTT. It codes for CASGLVLGQLNTEAFF.

The rearrangement links TRBV27 to TRBJ1-4, with 12 bases lining up with TRBD1. V lost 6 bases to trimming and J lost 8 bases; unmatched junction nucleotides: 7. Germline V gives CDR1 MNHEY, CDR2 SMNVEV (reference sequence). There are 15 residues in the CDR3. The CDR3 DNA reads as TGTGCCAGCAGGAGGGACAGGGGGCGCGTGGAAAAACTGTTTTTT. This translates into CASRRDRGRVEKLFF.

The gene calls are TRBV7-8 and TRBJ1-1; maybe TRBD1 (6 bases). The germline gives CDR1 SGHVS, CDR2 FQNEAQ. The ends were cut back, 3 bases at V and 1 base at J, with 15 bases in the middle. The CDR3 consists of 16 residues. The CDR3 reads CASSFGQRTPNTEAFF. The CDR3 bases are TGTGCCAGCAGCTTTGGACAGAGGACCCCGAACACTGAAGCTTTCTTT.

V and J are TRBV29-1 and TRBJ1-2, with a weak D call TRBD1 (6 bases). This CDR3 contains 12 residues. The germline V gene encodes CDR1 SQVTM and CDR2 ANQGSEA. V dropped 2 bases and J dropped 8 bases, with 12 bases sitting between them. In nucleotides, the CDR3 is TGCAGCGTTGAATCGGGGGCTAGAGGCTACACCTTC. Protein sequence: CSVESGARGYTF.

This clone was counted a single time. This chain connects TRBV6-6 to TRBJ2-5; the D call may be TRBD1 or TRBD2 (5 bases each). The V gene lost 4 bases and the J gene lost 2 bases, with 14 bases spanning the gap. Germline V gene sequence: CDR1 MNHNY, CDR2 SVGAGI (reference sequence). The CDR3 has 15 residues. In nucleotides, the CDR3 is TGTGCCAGCAGTTCCCTGGGGGTAGGGCAAGAGACCCAGTACTTC. Protein sequence: CASSSLGVGQETQYF.

The rearrangement joins TRBV11-1 to TRBJ2-3; 12 bases fit TRBD2. The CDR3 runs to 18 residues. CDR1 SGHAT and CDR2 FQDESV come from the germline V gene (reference sequence). The V and J ends lost 5 bases and 7 bases, in that order; junction bases with no gene match: 16. In nucleotides, the CDR3 is TGTGCCAGCAGCCGTTTTGTGACTAGCGGGAGCGCCACCCATACGCAGTATTTT. Translation: CASSRFVTSGSATHTQYF.

V gene TRBV20-1 combines with J gene TRBJ1-6; no reliable D call. This CDR3 contains 10 residues. V was shortened by 4 bases and J by 11 bases, with 6 bases between the two germline ends. The V gene's germline CDR1 is DFQATT and CDR2 SNEGSKA (reference sequence). The DNA for the CDR3 is TGCAGTGCTAATGCCCCACCCCTCCACTTT. Protein product: CSANAPPLHF.

This clone was seen just once. The CDR3 nucleotides are TGTGCCAGCAGTTACGTACAGATGAACACTGAAGCTTTCTTT. This sequence encodes CASSYVQMNTEAFF. The chain uses TRBV6-5 and TRBJ1-1; unclear D gene. This CDR3 is built from 14 residues. Trimming removed 2 bases from V and 0 bases from J, with 7 bases in between. CDR1 and CDR2 (germline): MNHEY, SVGAGI.

This clone was observed a handful of times. This chain connects TRBV29-1 to TRBJ1-3; no definite D call. Germline CDR1 is SQVTM and CDR2 is ANQGSEA. With 5 bases removed from V and 0 bases from J, the gap between germline ends came to 11 bases. The CDR3 is made up of 14 amino acids. CDR3 sequence reads: CSVTDRTSGNTIYF. The CDR3 DNA follows: TGCAGCGTTACTGACCGAACCTCTGGAAACACCATATATTTT. Based on the CDR3 plus reference TRBV29-1 and TRBJ1-3, the full variable domain is SAVISQKPSRDICQRGTSLTIQCQVDSQVTMMFWYRQQPGQSLTLIATANQGSEATYESGFVIDKFPISRPNLTFSTLTVSNMSPEDSSIYLCSVTDRTSGNTIYFGEGSWLTVV.

This clone was observed a handful of times. This rearrangement joins TRBV7-2 to TRBJ2-2; D gene uncertain. The CDR3 is 14 amino acids. Per the germline V gene, CDR1 is SGHTA and CDR2 is FQGNSA. V lost 3 bases to trimming and J lost 4 bases, with 9 bases between them. The CDR3 loop reads CASSLVGLTGELFF. CDR3 in DNA: TGTGCCAGCAGCTTGGTCGGGCTCACCGGGGAGCTGTTTTTT.

The chain joins TRBV7-2 to TRBJ1-5; 9 positions agree with TRBD1. V shed 6 bases and J 5 bases; nucleotides not matched to a gene: 2. The CDR3 runs to 13 residues. In germline, CDR1 is SGHTA, CDR2 FQGNSA. The CDR3 here is CASSGTGYQPQHF. The DNA for the CDR3 is TGTGCCAGCAGTGGGACAGGGTATCAGCCCCAGCATTTT.